What follows are 23 T cell receptor beta chains derived from one specimen sequenced in a study of T-cell memory formation after mild COVID-19. TCRdb fed the 5' RACE reads into MiXCR, producing one record per CDR3 protein. The data hold about 340,000 distinct CDR3 sequences, with roughly 15% observed a single time. Sequencing was done on a sample of PBMCs or a T cell subset sorted from them (not recorded which). Source of these receptors: a man aged 18 to 30 who had mild COVID-19 (a few samples of this study predate the infection). Cell type and time point are not known.

This clonotype occurred a few times. The chain uses TRBV6-2 or TRBV6-3 and TRBJ2-1, with 10 bases aligning to TRBD2. The CDR3 totals 16 residues. Germline-derived CDR1 and CDR2 are MNHEY and SVGEGT. V was clipped by 0 bases and J by 7 bases; unmatched bases: 6. CDR3 region: CASSYSERGGGNEQFF. In nucleotides, the CDR3 is TGTGCCAGCAGTTACTCGGAGCGGGGGGGCGGAAATGAGCAGTTCTTC.

The V call is TRBV6-2 or TRBV6-3, the J call TRBJ2-1; D is ambiguous. The CDR3 has 13 amino acids. The germline gives CDR1 MNHEY, CDR2 SVGEGT. V dropped 7 bases and J dropped 6 bases, with 13 bases sitting between them. CDR3 in DNA: TGTGCCAGCACGATGCGTAATAGCAATGAGCAGTTCTTC. Translating it yields CASTMRNSNEQFF.

The chain has TRBV6-5 and TRBJ1-5; D not certain. Deletions cut 5 bases from V and 3 bases from J, with 8 bases between. This CDR3 comprises 13 residues. Germline V lookup: CDR1 MNHEY, CDR2 SVGAGI. CDR3 bases: TGTGCCAGCAGTCGGACGGACAATCAGCCCCAGCATTTT. Encoded protein: CASSRTDNQPQHF.

The V gene is TRBV30, the J gene TRBJ2-2; D possibly matches TRBD1 or TRBD2 (5 bases each). Trimming shortened V by 5 bases and J by 4 bases, and 8 bases separated the two germline ends. The CDR3 is made up of 12 amino acids. Germline assignment: CDR1 GTSNPN and CDR2 SVGIG (reference sequence). DNA for the CDR3: TGTGCCTGGCAGGGAGTCACCGGGGAGCTGTTTTTT. Protein: CAWQGVTGELFF.

This clonotype was detected a few times. This chain joins TRBV12-3 or TRBV12-4 and TRBJ2-1, with 11 bases identical to TRBD2. The CDR3 runs to 16 residues. Trimming took 5 bases from V and 2 from J; bases not matched to a gene: 5. In nucleotides, the CDR3 is TGTGCCAGCAGTGACCCGGGACTAGCGGCCTACAATGAGCAGTTCTTC. It yields the protein CASSDPGLAAYNEQFF.

The V and J genes are TRBV11-3 and TRBJ2-3, with D unclear. Per the germline V gene, CDR1 is SGHNT and CDR2 is YENEEA. The V gene lost 1 base and the J gene lost 0 bases, with 8 bases spanning the gap. The CDR3 covers 15 residues. The DNA of the CDR3 is TGTGCCAGCAGCTTAGGCAAACGAAGCACAGATACGCAGTATTTT. Its translation is CASSLGKRSTDTQYF.

This chain links TRBV6-2 or TRBV6-3 with TRBJ1-2; no clear D gene. Germline V gives CDR1 MNHEY, CDR2 SVGEGT. This CDR3 contains 13 residues. With 0 bases removed from V and 3 bases from J, the gap between germline ends came to 5 bases. The CDR3 coding sequence is TGTGCCAGCAGTTACTCGACGTACTATGGCTACACCTTC. Its translation: CASSYSTYYGYTF.

The chain recombines TRBV5-6 with TRBJ1-4, with 7 bases aligning to TRBD1. The CDR3 length is 15 residues. V dropped 4 bases and J dropped 2; count of bases not matched to a gene: 5. Germline V gene lookup returns CDR1 SGHDT and CDR2 YYEEEE. CDR3 sequence (DNA): TGTGCCAGCAGCCTGAACAGGGGTACTAATGAAAAACTGTTTTTT. This encodes CASSLNRGTNEKLFF.

The chain combines TRBV12-3 or TRBV12-4 with TRBJ2-5, with D possibly TRBD2 on 6 matching bases. V gave up 7 bases and J gave up 1 base, with 13 bases separating them. The CDR3 is 14 residues long. CDR3 protein: CASTFRGAQETQYF. The CDR3 coding sequence is TGTGCCAGCACTTTCCGCGGGGCCCAAGAGACCCAGTACTTC.

The chain combines TRBV20-1 with TRBJ1-4; the D is unclear. The germline V and J ends were trimmed by 3 bases and 3 bases, with 11 bases remaining between them. Germline CDR1 is DFQATT and CDR2 is SNEGSKA (reference sequence). The CDR3 consists of 14 residues. In DNA, the CDR3 is TGCAGTGCTAGTGATCCGGGCTCTAATGAAAAACTGTTTTTT. It yields the protein CSASDPGSNEKLFF.

With respect to this clonotype: The CDR3 ends on some other residue instead of the conserved phenylalanine or tryptophan, so this is likely a read error. It is unclear where the CDR3 begins or ends on the DNA, so no DNA is shown, and the CDR3 is as TCRdb lists it. V usage is TRBV11-2 and J usage is TRBJ2-3; the D call of TRBD1 is as the table states it, not checked on the DNA. CDR1 is SGHAT, CDR2 FQNNGV, per germline. The CDR3 is 12 amino acids in total, end residues counted. The CDR3 is CASSLGWGAVGI.

The V and J genes are TRBV7-8 and TRBJ2-2, with D unresolved. V was clipped by 2 bases and J by 0 bases, with 16 bases between them. In germline, CDR1 is SGHVS, CDR2 FQNEAQ. This CDR3 contains 18 residues. The CDR3 reads CASSLRSNQPSNTGELFF. The CDR3 region has the DNA TGTGCCAGCAGCTTAAGGTCTAATCAGCCCTCGAACACCGGGGAGCTGTTTTTT.

The chain recombines TRBV7-2 with TRBJ2-5; TRBD2 might be the D (6 bases). CDR1 SGHTA and CDR2 FQGNSA come from the germline V gene. The CDR3 is 15 amino acids. V lost 2 bases to trimming and J lost 5 bases, with 15 bases between them. The CDR3 bases are TGTGCCAGCAGCTTACATCGGGGGATAGAGGAGACCCAGTACTTC. Residues: CASSLHRGIEETQYF.

The V and J genes are TRBV19 and TRBJ1-1; possibly TRBD1 for D (6 bases). CDR3 length: 15 amino acids. Germline V gene sequence: CDR1 LNHDA, CDR2 SQIVND (reference sequence). The V end was cut by 6 bases, the J end by 5 bases, with 19 bases between. The CDR3 spells CASSSRRGVETEAFF. The CDR3 coding sequence is TGTGCCAGTAGCTCTAGAAGGGGGGTCGAGACTGAAGCTTTCTTT.

This clonotype was detected only a few times. The chain employs TRBV4-1 and TRBJ2-1; 10 bases fit TRBD2. Germline V lookup: CDR1 MGHRA, CDR2 YSYEKL. The V and J ends lost 3 bases and 3 bases, in that order; junction bases with no gene match: 2. This CDR3 is built from 15 residues. The CDR3 here is CASSHPSGSYNEQFF. In nucleotides, the CDR3 is TGCGCCAGCAGCCATCCTAGCGGGAGCTACAATGAGCAGTTCTTC.

Only a few counts were recorded for this clonotype. This chain uses TRBV20-1 with TRBJ2-1, with D uncertain. CDR3 size: 10 residues. Trimming took off 3 bases at V and 7 bases at J, with 4 bases between the two ends. Germline V gene data show CDR1 as DFQATT and CDR2 as SNEGSKA (reference sequence). CDR3 DNA: TGCAGTGCTAGTGAGAATGAGCAGTTCTTC. Protein sequence: CSASENEQFF.

In DNA, the CDR3 is TGTGCCAGCAGCAAACATAAAAACATTCAGTACTTC. This sequence encodes CASSKHKNIQYF. The chain combines TRBV7-9 with TRBJ2-4; D not certain. The germline V and J ends were trimmed by 5 bases and 4 bases, with 6 bases remaining between them. The germline V gene has CDR1 SEHNR and CDR2 FQNEAQ (reference sequence). This CDR3 comprises 12 residues.

This clonotype was detected a few times. The chain uses TRBV11-2 and TRBJ1-2; 9 nucleotides line up with TRBD1. The CDR3 has 14 amino acids. CDR1 and CDR2 from the germline V gene are SGHAT and FQNNGV. J lost 4 bases, V lost 2 bases, and 2 bases had no gene match. The CDR3 DNA sequence: TGTGCCAGCAGCTTATTGGGACAGGGCTATGGCTACACCTTC. This encodes CASSLLGQGYGYTF.

This clonotype has only a few counts. The chain uses TRBV11-2 and TRBJ2-4; 7 bases agree with TRBD2. The CDR3 is 16 amino acids. V was pared by 1 base and J by 3 bases, with 6 bases of the junction left unmatched. Per the germline V gene, CDR1 is SGHAT and CDR2 is FQNNGV. CDR3 nucleotide sequence: TGTGCCAGCAGCTTAGGAGGGAGGGCGGTCAAAAACATTCAGTACTTC. The encoded protein is CASSLGGRAVKNIQYF.

There are many counts of this clonotype. The genes are TRBV20-1 and TRBJ2-6; TRBD2 might be the D (5 bases). This CDR3 has 14 residues. V shed 5 bases and J shed 1 base, with 9 bases lying between them. CDR1 DFQATT and CDR2 SNEGSKA come from the germline V gene (reference sequence). Here the CDR3 reads CSAPTRSGANVLTF. CDR3 nucleotide sequence: TGCAGTGCTCCTACTAGGTCTGGGGCCAACGTCCTGACTTTC.

This clonotype was recorded a few times. The genes are TRBV12-5 and TRBJ2-5; D is uncertain. Trimming shortened V by 2 bases and J by 5 bases, and 6 bases separated the two germline ends. The germline gives CDR1 LGHNT, CDR2 FRNRAP. CDR3 size: 12 residues. The CDR3 spells CASGLSEETQYF. The CDR3, as DNA: TGTGCTAGTGGTTTGTCCGAGGAGACCCAGTACTTC.

Details on this clonotype: One base away lies a much larger clone, so this may be a sequencing read error. The chain combines TRBV6-5 with TRBJ2-3; 10 bases are shared with TRBD1. Germline CDR1 reads MNHEY; CDR2 reads SVGAGI. Losses at the gene ends were 6 bases for V and 0 bases for J; bases not matched to a gene: 3. The length of the CDR3 is 15 residues. The CDR3 DNA sequence: TGTGCCAGCAGCCGACAGGGGGCGAGCACAGATACGCAGTATTTT. Amino acid sequence: CASSRQGASTDTQYF.

CDR3 nucleotide sequence: TGTGCCAGCAGCTCCTCGGACCGACCGACCGTTGATGAGACCCAGTACTTC. It translates to CASSSSDRPTVDETQYF. The J gene is TRBJ2-5, the V gene TRBV7-9; D unclear. The CDR3 extends over 17 amino acids. Trimming stripped 4 bases from V and 5 bases from J, with 23 bases between. Germline CDR1 and CDR2: SEHNR and FQNEAQ (reference sequence).